This T cell receptor (beta chain) stems from a study of T cell changes during pregnancy in multiple sclerosis. Produced via immunoSEQ multiplex PCR; TCRdb's table is partial and in-frame only. This table has over 65,000 clones, approximately 90% appearing once. Germline lookup yields CDR1 SGDLS and CDR2 YYNGEE. This CDR3 has 16 amino acids. V was pared by 0 bases and J by 4 bases, with 13 bases between. The V gene is TRBV9, the J gene TRBJ1-4; possibly TRBD1 for D (5 bases). This receptor was obtained from a female donor with multiple sclerosis, enrolled in a pregnancy study. Sequenced material: peripheral blood, taken in the first trimester of pregnancy. This CDR3 reads CASSVGWRGFNEKLFF. DNA for the CDR3: TGTGCCAGCAGCGTAGGCTGGAGGGGCTTTAATGAAAAACTGTTTTTT.